Listed here are 4 T cell receptor beta chains from one sample, sequenced in a study of human T cells and chemical hapten exposure. Time point reported: healthy volunteer bleed at 2 weeks. Total RNA was extracted from unfractionated whole blood. TCRdb fed the RACE reads into MiXCR, producing one record per CDR3 protein. Seen here are 130,000 or so distinct CDR3 sequences, about 9.4% observed once, and the top ten hold roughly 1.6%. The sample consisted of whole blood. Every receptor here comes from a male donor in good health. Some clones in this sample may be carry-over from other donors' samples.

The sample holds a few counts of this clonotype. V gene TRBV18 combines with J gene TRBJ1-2; D remains ambiguous. The germline V gene has CDR1 KGHSH and CDR2 LQKENI. The V and J ends lost 3 bases and 3 bases respectively, with 11 bases between them. The CDR3 extends over 14 amino acids. The CDR3 DNA reads TGTGCCAGCTCACCCCCTTCTGGAGACTATGGCTACACCTTC. Amino acids: CASSPPSGDYGYTF.

As for this clonotype: This clone may be a read error of a much larger clone one base away. The chain couples TRBV11-2 to TRBJ1-1; no clear D. CDR3 size: 13 residues. The V end was cut by 0 bases, the J end by 4 bases, with 6 bases between. Germline lookup yields CDR1 SGHAT and CDR2 FQNNGV. CDR3 coding DNA: TGTGCCAGCAGCTTAGACAAGGTCACTGAAGCTTTCTTT. Encoded protein: CASSLDKVTEAFF.

This clonotype has a handful of counts. The chain uses TRBV5-1 and TRBJ1-4, with a possible D match to TRBD1 (6 bases). Germline CDR1 is SGHRS and CDR2 is YFSETQ. The V gene lost 4 bases and the J gene lost 3 bases, with 10 bases spanning the gap. This CDR3 contains 14 residues. DNA of the CDR3: TGCGCCAGCAGCCCGGGACAAGCTAATGAAAAACTGTTTTTT. Protein sequence: CASSPGQANEKLFF. The entire variable domain, with the rest obtained from reference TRBV5-1 and TRBJ1-4, is as follows: KAGVTQTPRYLIKTRGQQVTLSCSPISGHRSVSWYQQTPGQGLQFLFEYFSETQRNKGNFPGRFSGRQFSNSRSEMNVSTLELGDSALYLCASSPGQANEKLFFGSGTQLSVL.

About this clonotype itself: This may come from a read error, since a much larger clone is one base off. This chain uses TRBV21-1 with TRBJ1-5; no check of the table's D call, TRBD1, against the DNA was made. TRBV21-1 is marked as a pseudogene. This CDR3 comprises 16 residues. DNA of the CDR3: TGTGCCAGCGGCTCCAGGGACAGGGACTTAAGGCAGCCCCAGCATTTT. Protein: CASGSRDRDLRQPQHF.